These 19 T cell receptor beta chains came from one sample sequenced in a study of identical twins. TCRdb reprocessed the 5' RACE reads with MiXCR, giving one entry per CDR3 protein. The sample yields around 490,000 distinct CDR3 sequences, 14% seen once. These data also formed part of another study, on yellow fever vaccine responses in identical twins.

The source material was CD4+ T cells sorted from blood. The receptors were gathered from a young woman in good health.

This clonotype appeared a few times. V usage is TRBV12-3 or TRBV12-4 and J usage is TRBJ2-7; TRBD1 aligns across 8 bases. The CDR3 sequence is 14 residues long. V was clipped by 5 bases and J by 4 bases; unmatched bases: 7. The CDR3 here is CASSGRDRIYEQYF. The CDR3 region has the DNA TGTGCCAGCAGTGGACGGGACAGGATATACGAGCAGTACTTC.

This clonotype was seen ten or more times. The rearrangement uses TRBV7-2 and TRBJ2-5; 8 bases map to TRBD2. Trimming took 10 bases from V and 5 from J; bases not matched to a gene: 12. Germline CDR1 and CDR2: SGHTA and FQGNSA. The CDR3 runs 14 residues. The CDR3 region has the DNA TGTGCCATCCGGGGGCTAGCGGGTGACGAGACCCAGTACTTC. It is translated as CAIRGLAGDETQYF.

This clonotype occurred many times. The rearrangement uses TRBV5-1 and TRBJ1-1; TRBD1 is a possible D gene (6 bases). The V end lost 6 bases, the J end lost 4 bases, and 16 bases lay between the germline ends. CDR3 length: 14 residues. Germline V CDR1 and CDR2: SGHRS, YFSETQ. The CDR3 reads CASTLDQGPTEAFF. The CDR3 nucleotides read TGCGCCAGCACCTTAGACCAGGGGCCCACTGAAGCTTTCTTT.

In its sample, this clonotype was seen a few times. V is TRBV15 and J is TRBJ1-5, with 8 positions matching TRBD1. CDR3 size: 15 residues. V gave up 0 bases and J gave up 13 bases; unmatched junction bases: 11. CDR1 and CDR2 from the germline V gene are LNHNV and YYDKDF (reference sequence). CDR3 nucleotides: TGTGCCACCAGCAGAGAATGGACAGGGCGGATTTGGCAGCATTTT. Amino acid sequence: CATSREWTGRIWQHF.

At least ten counts were recorded for this clonotype. The chain joins TRBV7-3 to TRBJ2-7; no firm D call. Trimming removed 1 base from V and 3 bases from J, with 7 bases in between. Looked up from germline, CDR1 is SGHTA and CDR2 is FQGTGA. The CDR3 length is 13 residues. DNA of the CDR3: TGTGCCAGCAGCTTAAGTCCGGACTACGAGCAGTACTTC. It encodes CASSLSPDYEQYF.

The chain uses TRBV7-2 and TRBJ2-1; 15 bases align to TRBD2. Germline V gene sequence: CDR1 SGHTA, CDR2 FQGNSA. The length of the CDR3 is 16 residues. Trimming at V came to 5 bases and at J to 10 bases, leaving 9 bases not matched to a gene. The DNA of the CDR3 is TGTGCCAGCAGCCCCCGGACTAGCGGGAGGGCCAGAGAGCAGTTCTTC. This sequence encodes CASSPRTSGRAREQFF.

A few counts support this clonotype. J is TRBJ1-6 and V is TRBV5-6, with D unclear. V was pared by 0 bases and J by 8 bases, with 12 bases between. Germline V gene lookup returns CDR1 SGHDT and CDR2 YYEEEE. The CDR3 consists of 15 residues. CDR3 DNA: TGTGCCAGCAGCTTGGTGGTCTTGACGGATTCACCCCTCCACTTT. It yields the protein CASSLVVLTDSPLHF. Full variable domain (remainder filled in from reference TRBV5-6 and TRBJ1-6): DAGVTQSPTHLIKTRGQQVTLRCSPKSGHDTVSWYQQALGQGPQFIFQYYEEEERQRGNFPDRFSGHQFPNYSSELNVNALLLGDSALYLCASSLVVLTDSPLHFGNGTRLTVT.

The J gene is TRBJ2-5, the V gene TRBV15; weak D call: TRBD1 (6 bases). The V gene's germline CDR1 is LNHNV and CDR2 YYDKDF (reference sequence). This CDR3 comprises 15 residues. The V and J ends lost 4 bases and 9 bases respectively, with 21 bases between them. This CDR3 reads CATSKNRDKARSQYF. CDR3 nucleotide sequence: TGTGCCACCAGCAAAAACCGGGACAAAGCTAGGTCCCAGTACTTC.

This clonotype was seen at least ten times. The chain carries TRBV6-1 and TRBJ2-7, with 8 bases identical to TRBD1. This CDR3 contains 14 residues. The J segment lost 6 bases and the V segment lost 6 bases, leaving 10 bases of the junction unmatched. The V gene's germline CDR1 is MNHNS and CDR2 SASEGT. CDR3 coding DNA: TGTGCCAGCAGCAGTGGACAGGGACGTTTCGAGCAGTACTTC. Protein sequence: CASSSGQGRFEQYF.

This clonotype turned up a few times. V and J are TRBV15 and TRBJ1-1, with D perhaps matching TRBD1 (6 bases). The V gene lost 5 bases and the J gene lost 7 bases, with 17 bases spanning the gap. The CDR3 loop spans 14 amino acids. Germline lookup yields CDR1 LNHNV and CDR2 YYDKDF (reference sequence). The CDR3 DNA follows: TGTGCCACCAGCGGGGGGGCGGGGAAAGTTGAAGCTTTCTTT. Translated, it gives CATSGGAGKVEAFF.

The chain combines TRBV20-1 with TRBJ1-5, with D perhaps matching TRBD1 (6 bases). The length of the CDR3 is 14 residues. Trimming took 6 bases from V and 2 from J, leaving 14 bases between them. The V gene's germline CDR1 is DFQATT and CDR2 SNEGSKA (reference sequence). CDR3: CSAPDRTGNQPQHF. The CDR3 DNA reads TGCAGTGCCCCCGACAGGACCGGCAATCAGCCCCAGCATTTT.

This clonotype was picked up a small number of times. V gene TRBV4-3 combines with J gene TRBJ2-5, with D possibly TRBD2 on 5 matching bases. CDR3 length equals 12 residues. Between the trimmed V and J ends, which lost 0 bases and 7 bases, there was a span of 6 bases. In germline, CDR1 is LGHNA, CDR2 YSLEER. The CDR3 loop reads CASSQDGGTQYF. For the CDR3, the DNA is TGCGCCAGCAGCCAAGATGGAGGGACCCAGTACTTC.

In its sample, this clonotype was seen a few times. The V gene is TRBV6-2 or TRBV6-3, the J gene TRBJ1-5; 8 nucleotides line up with TRBD1. The germline gives CDR1 MNHEY, CDR2 SVGEGT. The CDR3 runs to 15 residues. V lost 0 bases to trimming and J lost 2 bases; unmatched junction nucleotides: 0. CDR3 loop: CASSYSDRGNQPQHF. CDR3 coding DNA: TGTGCCAGCAGTTACTCGGACAGGGGCAATCAGCCCCAGCATTTT.

The rearrangement joins TRBV6-2 or TRBV6-3 to TRBJ2-7; no reliable D call. Deletions cut 6 bases from V and 10 bases from J, with 13 bases between. Germline V gene sequence: CDR1 MNHEY, CDR2 SVGEGT. The CDR3 totals 11 residues. The CDR3 bases are TGTGCCAGCAGCCCCCTCGAGGAACAGTACTTC. This translates into CASSPLEEQYF.

Only a few counts were recorded for this clonotype. The rearrangement uses TRBV14 and TRBJ1-2, with D possibly TRBD1 on 6 matching bases. Deletions cut 1 base from V and 7 bases from J, with 10 bases between. CDR3 length: 13 residues. Germline CDR1 SGHDN, CDR2 FVKESK. The CDR3 region has the DNA TGTGCCAGCAGCCAAGGAACAGGGTTTGGCTACACCTTC. This translates into CASSQGTGFGYTF.

The chain links TRBV4-2 to TRBJ2-1; D remains unclear. The germline V gene encodes CDR1 LGHNA and CDR2 YNFKEQ. The CDR3 has 12 amino acids. Trimming stripped 0 bases from V and 8 bases from J, with 5 bases between. CDR3 nucleotides: TGTGCCAGCAGCCAAGACTGGGATGAGCAGTTCTTC. Protein sequence: CASSQDWDEQFF.

This clonotype was counted many times. This rearrangement joins TRBV15 to TRBJ1-3; D remains unclear. This CDR3 has 16 residues. The V gene lost 0 bases and the J gene lost 0 bases, with 9 bases spanning the gap. In germline, CDR1 is LNHNV, CDR2 YYDKDF (reference sequence). In DNA, the CDR3 is TGTGCCACCAGCAGAGATCACTTAAGCTCTGGAAACACCATATATTTT. Protein sequence: CATSRDHLSSGNTIYF.

The chain is built from TRBV4-1 and TRBJ2-2; D not certain. V was shortened by 1 base and J by 6 bases, with 15 bases between the two germline ends. The length of the CDR3 is 16 residues. CDR1 MGHRA and CDR2 YSYEKL come from the germline V gene. CDR3 loop: CASSQAWRVGPGELFF. The CDR3 nucleotides are TGCGCCAGCAGCCAAGCCTGGCGAGTAGGGCCCGGGGAGCTGTTTTTT.

This clonotype was seen more than once but under ten times. The V gene is TRBV20-1, the J gene TRBJ2-1, with 14 bases matching TRBD2. The CDR3 contains 15 residues. CDR1 is DFQATT, CDR2 SNEGSKA, per germline (reference sequence). After removal of 2 bases from V and 7 bases from J, the junction contained 4 bases not matched to a gene. The CDR3 protein is CSARRTSGGSNEQFF. CDR3 nucleotide sequence: TGCAGTGCTAGAAGGACTAGCGGGGGGTCGAATGAGCAGTTCTTC.